This TCR beta chain was recovered during a study of T-cell memory formation after mild COVID-19. Study as a whole: For the most part, TCR clusters were specific to one donor.

In TCRdb, the 5' RACE reads were re-called with MiXCR into one record per CDR3 protein. In the table there are around 300,000 distinct CDR3 sequences, 14% of which are singletons. The CDR3 totals 15 residues. V shed 4 bases and J 0 bases; nucleotides not matched to a gene: 4. Germline CDR1 and CDR2: LGHDT and YNNKEL (reference sequence). V is TRBV3-1 and J is TRBJ1-1; TRBD1 agrees at 8 bases. This sequence originates from a man between 18 and 35 years old who had mild COVID-19 (a few samples of this study predate the infection). Cell type and time point are not known. Sequencing input: PBMCs or a T cell subset sorted from them (not recorded which). For the CDR3, the DNA is TGTGCCAGCAGCCTCGGGACAGGCATGAACACTGAAGCTTTCTTT. Its protein product is CASSLGTGMNTEAFF.